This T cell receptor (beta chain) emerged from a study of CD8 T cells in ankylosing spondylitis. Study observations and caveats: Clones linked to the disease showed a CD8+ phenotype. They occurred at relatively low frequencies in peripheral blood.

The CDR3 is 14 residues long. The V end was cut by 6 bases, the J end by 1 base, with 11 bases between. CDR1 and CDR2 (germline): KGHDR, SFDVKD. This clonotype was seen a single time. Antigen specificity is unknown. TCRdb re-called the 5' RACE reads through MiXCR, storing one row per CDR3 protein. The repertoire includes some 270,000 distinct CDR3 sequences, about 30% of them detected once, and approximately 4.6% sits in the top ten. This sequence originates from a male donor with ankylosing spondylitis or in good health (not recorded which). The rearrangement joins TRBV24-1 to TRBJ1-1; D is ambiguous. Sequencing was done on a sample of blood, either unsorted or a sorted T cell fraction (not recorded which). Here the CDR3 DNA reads TGTGCCACCAGTATGGGTCCGAAGAACACTGAAGCTTTCTTT. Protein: CATSMGPKNTEAFF.